This T cell receptor beta chain was recovered during a study of blood T cell repertoires in COVID-19. Cohorts were determined from participant-reported clinical history. Germline V CDR1 and CDR2: SNHLY, FYNNEI. The trim removed 7 bases at V and 5 bases at J, leaving 10 bases unmatched. This CDR3 has 14 amino acids. The sample holds many counts of this clone. This table comes from immunoSEQ multiplex PCR, and its TCRdb copy is limited to in-frame clones, with some not included. In the table there are around 340,000 clones, approximately 83% of which are singletons. J is TRBJ1-1 and V is TRBV2; 7 nucleotides match TRBD1. The sequence derives from a woman between 40 and 55 years old with acute COVID-19. The sample was PBMCs or T cells enriched from blood (not recorded which). The CDR3 spells CASNRRGRGTEAFF. For the CDR3, the DNA is TGTGCCAGCAACCGGAGGGGGCGCGGGACTGAAGCTTTCTTT.